Below are 25 T cell receptor beta chains sequenced from a single sample in a study of T cell changes during pregnancy in multiple sclerosis. The table came from immunoSEQ multiplex PCR; TCRdb's copy has only in-frame clones and leaves some out. The profile covers 30,000 to 45,000 clones, with around 90% appearing a single time and roughly 1.2% taken by the ten largest. The source was peripheral blood, collected before pregnancy. These receptor sequences come from a female donor with multiple sclerosis, enrolled in a pregnancy study.

This clone has just one count. This chain connects TRBV4-1 to TRBJ2-5; TRBD2 aligns across 10 bases. CDR3 length: 17 amino acids. Germline loops: CDR1 MGHRA, CDR2 YSYEKL. After removal of 0 bases from V and 4 bases from J, the junction contained 8 bases not matched to a gene. The CDR3 region is CASSQEWSGRAGETQYF. CDR3 nucleotides: TGCGCCAGCAGCCAAGAATGGAGCGGGAGGGCAGGAGAGACCCAGTACTTC.

This clone was counted between two and nine times. The chain employs TRBV18 and TRBJ2-2; 7 nucleotides align to TRBD2. J lost 3 bases, V lost 1 base, and 2 bases had no gene match. The CDR3 totals 15 residues. Germline CDR1 is KGHSH and CDR2 is LQKENI. CDR3 residues: CASSPQGGDTGELFF. CDR3 DNA sequence: TGTGCCAGCTCACCACAGGGAGGGGACACCGGGGAGCTGTTTTTT. Looking up the rest from reference TRBV18 and TRBJ2-2 gives the full variable domain: NAGVMQNPRHLVRRRGQEARLRCSPMKGHSHVYWYRQLPEEGLKFMVYLQKENIIDESGMPKERFSAEFPKEGPSILRIQQVVRGDSAAYFCASSPQGGDTGELFFGEGSRLTVL.

The rearrangement joins TRBV7-9 to TRBJ2-7; 7 positions match TRBD1. The CDR3 extends over 15 amino acids. With 5 bases clipped from V and 3 bases from J, the junction kept 10 bases outside the gene matches. Germline values: CDR1 SEHNR, CDR2 FQNEAQ (reference sequence). The chain's CDR3 is CASSRLRDRNYEQYF. CDR3 DNA sequence: TGTGCCAGCAGCCGTTTAAGGGACAGAAACTACGAGCAGTACTTC.

The rearrangement links TRBV18 to TRBJ2-7, with a possible D match to TRBD1 (5 bases). Trimming removed 2 bases from V and 3 bases from J, with 14 bases in between. The CDR3 has 15 residues. Germline V lookup: CDR1 KGHSH, CDR2 LQKENI. This CDR3 is CASSPGAEALYEQYF. CDR3 coding DNA: TGTGCCAGCTCACCAGGGGCAGAAGCCCTCTACGAGCAGTACTTC. Full variable domain (rest looked up from reference TRBV18 and TRBJ2-7): NAGVMQNPRHLVRRRGQEARLRCSPMKGHSHVYWYRQLPEEGLKFMVYLQKENIIDESGMPKERFSAEFPKEGPSILRIQQVVRGDSAAYFCASSPGAEALYEQYFGPGTRLTVT.

This clone was recorded once. The gene calls are TRBV18 and TRBJ2-1; 12 nucleotides line up with TRBD2. The CDR3 is 16 residues long. J lost 4 bases, V lost 0 bases, and 1 base had no gene match. Germline-derived CDR1 and CDR2 are KGHSH and LQKENI. In nucleotides, the CDR3 is TGTGCCAGCTCACCACCGACTAGCGGGAGATACAATGAGCAGTTCTTC. Its translation: CASSPPTSGRYNEQFF.

V gene TRBV1 combines with J gene TRBJ2-2; the D call in the table, TRBD2, was not verified against the DNA. TRBV1 is recorded as a pseudogene. The CDR3 has 17 amino acids. The CDR3 DNA is TGCACCAGCAGCCAACGTCGGACTAGCGGCGGGTCCGGGGAGCTGTTTTTT. Its protein product is CTSSQRRTSGGSGELFF.

This clone was seen more than once but under ten times. The chain links TRBV21-1 to TRBJ1-2; the table's D gene call, TRBD1, was not cross checked with the DNA. TRBV21-1 corresponds to a pseudogene. The CDR3 runs to 14 residues. The CDR3 DNA reads as TGTGCCAGCAGCAAAGCAAAGGGGCGCATGGGCTACACCTTC. This encodes CASSKAKGRMGYTF.

The chain recombines TRBV30 with TRBJ2-1; 8 bases line up with TRBD2. This CDR3 region has 15 residues. Germline-derived CDR1 and CDR2 are GTSNPN and SVGIG (reference sequence). Trimming cost V 0 bases and J 10 bases; bases outside gene matches: 11. As DNA, the CDR3 is TGTGCCTGGAGTGTACTTAGCGGGAAAGGTGGGGAGCAGTTCTTC. Its translation: CAWSVLSGKGGEQFF.

The chain has TRBV10-3 and TRBJ2-7, with TRBD2 matching 10 bases. The CDR3 has 15 residues. J lost 4 bases, V lost 11 bases, and 14 bases had no gene match. Germline assignment: CDR1 ENHRY and CDR2 SYGVKD. CDR3 loop: CASGAGGPSIYEQYF. The CDR3 DNA sequence: TGTGCCTCCGGAGCGGGAGGGCCGAGTATATACGAGCAGTACTTC.

This chain uses TRBV10-3 with TRBJ2-7; D is perhaps TRBD1 (6 bases). The V end lost 4 bases, the J end lost 0 bases, and 10 bases lay between the germline ends. From germline, CDR1 is ENHRY and CDR2 SYGVKD. CDR3 length equals 14 residues. CDR3 coding DNA: TGTGCCATCAGTGCCCGACAGGTCTCCTACGAGCAGTACTTC. It codes for CAISARQVSYEQYF.

The chain employs TRBV27 and TRBJ2-7; perhaps TRBD1 as D (6 bases). V gave up 2 bases and J gave up 0 bases, with 8 bases separating them. CDR3 size: 14 residues. CDR1 is MNHEY, CDR2 SMNVEV, per germline (reference sequence). CDR3 nucleotide sequence: TGTGCCAGCAGTTTAAGGGACAACTCCTACGAGCAGTACTTC. This codes for CASSLRDNSYEQYF.

The chain uses TRBV5-1 and TRBJ2-5; a weak D match, TRBD2 (6 bases). The CDR3 is 14 amino acids. Germline V gives CDR1 SGHRS, CDR2 YFSETQ. V dropped 0 bases and J dropped 7 bases, with 13 bases sitting between them. The CDR3 reads CASSLEGGTGTQYF. The CDR3 region has the DNA TGCGCCAGCAGCTTGGAAGGCGGGACTGGGACCCAGTACTTC.

As DNA, the CDR3 is TGTGCCAGCAGCCCAGATGGAGATACGCAGTATTTT. This encodes CASSPDGDTQYF. The chain has TRBV9 and TRBJ2-3; D uncertain. Per the germline V gene, CDR1 is SGDLS and CDR2 is YYNGEE. V shed 4 bases and J shed 5 bases, with 8 bases lying between them. The CDR3 sequence is 12 residues long.

The CDR3 protein is CATLLEQGQGREQYF. The CDR3 DNA reads TGTGCCACCCTTTTGGAACAGGGACAAGGTCGGGAGCAGTACTTC. The chain uses TRBV10-3 and TRBJ2-7, with D maybe TRBD1 (6 bases). The CDR3 runs 15 residues. Germline-derived CDR1 and CDR2 are ENHRY and SYGVKD. The ends were cut back, 10 bases at V and 7 bases at J, with 26 bases in the middle.

The rearrangement uses TRBV19 and TRBJ2-1; TRBD2 aligns across 8 bases. The trim removed 6 bases at V and 5 bases at J, leaving 12 bases unmatched. There are 16 residues in the CDR3. CDR1 LNHDA and CDR2 SQIVND come from the germline V gene (reference sequence). CDR3 sequence (DNA): TGTGCCAGTAGAGCCTTACTAGCGGAGCGCCACAATGAGCAGTTCTTC. Its translation: CASRALLAERHNEQFF.

The chain links TRBV5-4 to TRBJ2-1, with 9 nucleotides matching TRBD2. In germline, CDR1 is SGHNT, CDR2 YYREEE (reference sequence). This CDR3 region has 16 residues. The V and J ends lost 0 bases and 4 bases, in that order; junction bases with no gene match: 5. DNA for the CDR3: TGTGCCAGCAGCTTGGTGGCGGGAGGGTTTTACAATGAGCAGTTCTTC. Translation: CASSLVAGGFYNEQFF. The whole variable domain, filled in from reference TRBV5-4 and TRBJ2-1, reads ETGVTQSPTHLIKTRGQQVTLRCSSQSGHNTVSWYQQALGQGPQFIFQYYREEENGRGNFPPRFSGLQFPNYSSELNVNALELDDSALYLCASSLVAGGFYNEQFFGPGTRLTVL.

The chain is built from TRBV7-6 and TRBJ2-1; D possibly corresponds to TRBD2 (6 bases). V was trimmed by 0 bases and J by 6 bases, leaving 18 bases between them. CDR3 length: 17 residues. Per the germline V gene, CDR1 is SGHVS and CDR2 is FNYEAQ. The CDR3: CASSLAAGTSTVNEQFF. The DNA of the CDR3 is TGTGCCAGCAGCTTAGCGGCGGGAACCTCAACCGTCAATGAGCAGTTCTTC.

The chain links TRBV6-1 to TRBJ1-2; weak D call: TRBD1 (6 bases). This CDR3 contains 14 residues. Trimming pared 6 bases from V and 0 bases from J, leaving 11 bases between. The germline gives CDR1 MNHNS, CDR2 SASEGT. The DNA for the CDR3 is TGTGCCAGCAGGAAAGACAGGACTAACTATGGCTACACCTTC. It is translated as CASRKDRTNYGYTF.

The chain carries TRBV7-9 and TRBJ2-3, with a tentative D call TRBD2 (5 bases). CDR3 length: 11 residues. With 7 bases removed from V and 6 bases from J, the gap between germline ends came to 8 bases. Germline CDR1 SEHNR, CDR2 FQNEAQ (reference sequence). The CDR3 nucleotides are TGTGCCAGCAAGGGAGCGGATACGCAGTATTTT. It yields the protein CASKGADTQYF.

The V gene is TRBV28, the J gene TRBJ2-3; TRBD2 aligns across 16 bases. Germline CDR1 reads MDHEN; CDR2 reads SYDVKM. This CDR3 is built from 18 residues. The V segment lost 11 bases and the J segment 1 base; nucleotides outside the gene matches: 12. CDR3 region: CAARGTSGRAEGTDTQYF. The CDR3 bases are TGTGCCGCCAGGGGGACTAGCGGGAGGGCCGAAGGCACAGATACGCAGTATTTT.

This chain links TRBV12-5 with TRBJ2-1; 9 nucleotides align to TRBD1. Trimming removed 5 bases from V and 2 bases from J; junction bases left unmatched: 4. The germline CDR1 and CDR2 sequences are LGHNT and FRNRAP. The CDR3 runs 15 residues. Here the CDR3 reads CASGLGQGAYNEQFF. The CDR3, as DNA: TGTGCTAGTGGTCTGGGACAGGGAGCCTACAATGAGCAGTTCTTC. Combining the CDR3 with reference TRBV12-5 and TRBJ2-1 gives the whole variable domain DARVTQTPRHKVTEMGQEVTMRCQPILGHNTVFWYRQTMMQGLELLAYFRNRAPLDDSGMPKDRFSAEMPDATLATLKIQPSEPRDSAVYFCASGLGQGAYNEQFFGPGTRLTVL.

This clone was seen more than once but under ten times. The rearrangement joins TRBV18 to TRBJ1-5; 9 positions match TRBD1. J gave up 2 bases and V 5 bases, and 4 bases lay outside the gene matches. The CDR3 has 15 residues. Germline lookup yields CDR1 KGHSH and CDR2 LQKENI. The CDR3 protein is CASSSGQGGNQPQHF. As DNA, the CDR3 is TGTGCCAGCTCATCGGGACAGGGAGGCAATCAGCCCCAGCATTTT.

This chain joins TRBV19 and TRBJ2-3, with TRBD2 matching over 8 bases. The length of the CDR3 is 15 residues. Germline CDR1 LNHDA, CDR2 SQIVND (reference sequence). V was clipped by 4 bases and J by 2 bases; unmatched bases: 5. In DNA, the CDR3 is TGTGCCAGTAGTACCCTACTAGCGGCCACAGATACGCAGTATTTT. Its protein is CASSTLLAATDTQYF.

This clone has only one observation. The chain employs TRBV5-3 and TRBJ2-1; 12 bases are shared with TRBD2. TRBV5-3 is annotated as an ORF whose role is uncertain. J lost 4 bases, V lost 3 bases, and 5 bases had no gene match. The CDR3 runs 16 residues. CDR3 protein: CARSSGLAGTYNEQFF. The CDR3 DNA is TGTGCCAGAAGCTCCGGACTAGCGGGGACATACAATGAGCAGTTCTTC.

V usage is TRBV15 and J usage is TRBJ1-2; tentative D call: TRBD1 (6 bases). Germline V lookup: CDR1 LNHNV, CDR2 YYDKDF (reference sequence). The CDR3 contains 14 residues. V was cut by 0 bases and J by 8 bases, with 13 bases left in between. The DNA of the CDR3 is TGTGCCACCAGCAGAGATTCTCAGGGGCGAGGCTACACCTTC. Its translation: CATSRDSQGRGYTF.